Listed below are T cell receptor beta chains from one sample, sequenced in a study of T cell clones after liver transplantation. Libraries were prepared by immunoSEQ multiplex PCR; TCRdb keeps only in-frame clonotypes and omits some of them. The sample gives about 16,000 clones, around 82% of which show up once; 28% is in the top ten. This material consisted of CD8+ T cells from blood, taken around 48 months after liver transplant. These receptors were taken from a human patient who received a liver transplant. Some T cells may be transferred from the graft donor. The CDR3 runs from the conserved cysteine through the conserved F or W. Each record gives: V gene, D gene, J gene, CDR3 protein. A D gene is named only where the DNA matches it firmly.

TRBV19	NA	TRBJ2-1	CASSIETAGFYNEQFF
TRBV28	TRBD2	TRBJ2-3	CASDPRAVAGGADTQYF
TRBV13	NA	TRBJ2-7	CASSLGGSDRGAYEQYF
TRBV5-1	NA	TRBJ2-2	CASSFPGELFF
TRBV4-1	NA	TRBJ2-1	CASSQAREQFF
TRBV9	NA	TRBJ2-5	CASSGGQETQYF
TRBV6-1	TRBD1	TRBJ2-7	CASSEQIWDRGTLYEQYF
TRBV23-1	TRBD1	TRBJ1-5	CASSRLRKGQANQPQHF
TRBV19	NA	TRBJ1-5	CASSIDQGSRRPQHF
TRBV4-3	NA	TRBJ1-2	CASSPGRDWTYGYTF
TRBV27	NA	TRBJ2-2	CASTTGITGELFF
TRBV9	TRBD1	TRBJ1-1	CASGVTTGQGAEAFF
TRBV7-8	NA	TRBJ1-5	CASSLSGNQPQHF
TRBV27	TRBD1	TRBJ2-7	CASSWGQGGDEQYF
TRBV5-4	TRBD2	TRBJ2-2	CASSFGTSGPGELFF
TRBV18	NA	TRBJ2-3	CASSLPSEPDTQYF
TRBV10-2	NA	TRBJ2-1	CASKVLATGRSYNEQFF
TRBV5-1	NA	TRBJ2-7	CASSLGYEQYF
TRBV9	NA	TRBJ1-1	CASSALAVAAPNTEAFF
TRBV9	TRBD1	TRBJ1-3	CASSTGVGTIYF
TRBV14	NA	TRBJ2-3	CASSSGAASTDTQYF
TRBV4-1	TRBD1	TRBJ1-2	CASSQGTGKGYTF
TRBV30	NA	TRBJ2-1	CAWSVVEGEQFF
TRBV25-1	TRBD1	TRBJ1-2	CASEAGGGGYTF
TRBV29-1	TRBD1	TRBJ1-1	CSVTGKLGTGEAFF
TRBV19	TRBD2	TRBJ2-1	CASSPKGLAGAYNEQFF
TRBV13	NA	TRBJ2-7	CASGRDLSYEQYF
TRBV5-1	NA	TRBJ2-3	CASSLISDTQYF
TRBV28	NA	TRBJ2-7	CASSLNEQYF
TRBV11-3	NA	TRBJ2-7	CASSFGEDGEQYF
TRBV5-6	TRBD1	TRBJ2-5	CASSWDRVQETQYF
TRBV5-6	NA	TRBJ1-1	CASGLGTVEAFF
TRBV28	TRBD2	TRBJ2-5	CASSSSGEGQETQYF
TRBV7-8	NA	TRBJ2-7	CASSLSDEQYF
TRBV9	NA	TRBJ1-2	CASSTPGTLRRNYGYTF
TRBV9	NA	TRBJ2-3	CASSDYREDTQYF
TRBV19	TRBD2	TRBJ2-3	CASSESPLAVTDTQYF
TRBV7-9	NA	TRBJ2-7	CASSSGPYEQYF
TRBV7-3	TRBD1	TRBJ2-2	CASRRGQGTGELFF
TRBV4-1	NA	TRBJ2-1	CASSQRSRERDEQFF
TRBV27	NA	TRBJ2-7	CASSSPREEQYF
TRBV7-2	TRBD2	TRBJ2-1	CASSFSGGIYNEQFF
TRBV4-3	TRBD1	TRBJ1-4	CASSQQTGGGEKLFF
TRBV15	TRBD1	TRBJ1-2	CATSKNRDSNYGYTF